Below are 5 T cell receptor beta chains sequenced from a single sample in a study of T cell responses to AZD1222 COVID-19 vaccine. Only in-frame clones appear in the TCRdb table, and some are missing; sequencing was by immunoSEQ multiplex PCR. This repertoire shows approximately 140,000 clones, approximately 92% found once; its top ten account for under 2%. The sequencing here drew on peripheral blood, taken 28 days after the second AZD1222 dose. Receptors were obtained from an adult who received the AZD1222 COVID-19 vaccine.

This clone has only one observation. The V gene is TRBV9, the J gene TRBJ1-1, with TRBD1 matching over 8 bases. The CDR3 has 15 amino acids. CDR1 is SGDLS and CDR2 is YYNGEE in the germline V gene. The trim removed 7 bases at V and 1 base at J, leaving 9 bases unmatched. The CDR3 nucleotides are TGTGCCAGCCGACCCAGGACAGGGTGGAACACTGAAGCTTTCTTT. Its protein product is CASRPRTGWNTEAFF.

This clone is a singleton in its sample. The chain is built from TRBV29-1 and TRBJ1-2; 10 nucleotides line up with TRBD1. After removal of 7 bases from V and 1 base from J, the junction contained 12 bases not matched to a gene. Germline CDR1 SQVTM, CDR2 ANQGSEA. The CDR3 sequence is 16 residues long. Here the CDR3 DNA reads TGCAGCGCCGCTGGGGGACAGGGGCGAAGTAACTATGGCTACACCTTC. This encodes CSAAGGQGRSNYGYTF.

This chain joins TRBV27 and TRBJ2-4; 7 positions match TRBD1. The CDR3 length is 15 residues. Germline loops: CDR1 MNHEY, CDR2 SMNVEV (reference sequence). With V trimmed by 3 bases and J by 0 bases, 2 bases remained unmatched. The CDR3 DNA is TGTGCCAGCAGTTTGAGGGACAGAGCCAAAAACATTCAGTACTTC. Translation: CASSLRDRAKNIQYF.

The chain couples TRBV12-5 to TRBJ2-7; tentatively, D is TRBD1 (6 bases). The CDR3 is 15 residues long. The ends were cut back, 1 base at V and 7 bases at J, with 17 bases in the middle. Germline CDR1 reads LGHNT; CDR2 reads FRNRAP. CDR3 in amino acids: CASGLGVGGGLEQYF. As DNA, the CDR3 is TGTGCTAGTGGTTTGGGCGTGGGTGGGGGCTTGGAGCAGTACTTC.

The J gene is TRBJ1-1, the V gene TRBV9; 10 bases line up with TRBD1. The CDR3 covers 15 residues. The junction had 9 bases not matched to a gene; V was cut back by 4 bases and J by 6 bases. CDR1 is SGDLS, CDR2 YYNGEE, per germline. In DNA, the CDR3 is TGTGCCAGCAGCCCAGGGACAGGGGTGATGGCTGAAGCTTTCTTT. Protein: CASSPGTGVMAEAFF. The entire variable domain, with the rest obtained from reference TRBV9 and TRBJ1-1, is as follows: DSGVTQTPKHLITATGQRVTLRCSPRSGDLSVYWYQQSLDQGLQFLIQYYNGEERAKGNILERFSAQQFPDLHSELNLSSLELGDSALYFCASSPGTGVMAEAFFGQGTRLTVV.